This T cell receptor beta chain was recovered during a study of cytomegalovirus exposure and HLA in healthy donors. Study-wide points: Further analysis was carried out later, and it showed several of the most significant clusters appearing linked to common viral pathogens. Later analysis reportedly placed an Asian-associated ancestry cluster below the roughly 680-donor mean in N-insertions. In a later analysis, most CMV-associated TCR beta chains appeared HLA-restricted.

Notes on this clone: Its antigen is still unknown.

Both 60 Vbeta primers and 13 Jbeta primers went into the PCR. The data were produced by immunoSEQ multiplex PCR, yet TCRdb's version contains in-frame clones alone and is incomplete. Seen here are more than 150,000 clones, around 77% observed once, and the top ten hold about 1.6%. V lost 6 bases and J lost 5, with 18 bases in between. The CDR3 spans 14 residues. Germline V gene lookup returns CDR1 SGHRS and CDR2 YFSETQ. The gene calls are TRBV5-1 and TRBJ2-7; D might be TRBD2 (7 bases). This sequence originates from a man in his forties in good health and CMV-seronegative. The sequenced sample was PBMCs. CDR3 sequence: CASTLGGRRHEQYF. The CDR3 coding sequence is TGCGCCAGCACTTTGGGGGGGCGCCGACACGAGCAGTACTTC.